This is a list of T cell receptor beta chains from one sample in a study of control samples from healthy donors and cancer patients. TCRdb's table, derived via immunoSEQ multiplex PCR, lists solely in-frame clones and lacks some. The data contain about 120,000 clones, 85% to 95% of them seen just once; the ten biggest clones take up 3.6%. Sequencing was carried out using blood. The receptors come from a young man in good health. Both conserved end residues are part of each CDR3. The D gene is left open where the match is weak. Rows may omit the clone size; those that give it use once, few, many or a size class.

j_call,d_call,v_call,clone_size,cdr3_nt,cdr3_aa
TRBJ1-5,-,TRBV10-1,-,TGCGCCAGCAGTGACAGGGTGTTACGCAATCAGCCCCAGCATTTT,CASSDRVLRNQPQHF
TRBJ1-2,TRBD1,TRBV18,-,TGTGCCAGCTCACCCGGACAGGACGCCTATGGCTACACCTTC,CASSPGQDAYGYTF
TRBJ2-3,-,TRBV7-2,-,TGTGCCAGCAGCCCCCAGGGGGGTAGCGGGAGCACAGATACGCAGTATTTT,CASSPQGGSGSTDTQYF
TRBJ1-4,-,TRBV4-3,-,TGCGCCAGCAGCCAAGGTCAGCAGGACAGAGGGGAAAAACTGTTTTTT,CASSQGQQDRGEKLFF
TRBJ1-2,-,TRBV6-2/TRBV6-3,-,TGTGCCAGCAGCGAACCAGGGGCCTATGGCTACACCTTC,CASSEPGAYGYTF
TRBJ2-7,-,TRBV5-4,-,TGTGCCAGCAGTCTCATCAATGTCCTCTCCTACGAGCAGTACTTC,CASSLINVLSYEQYF
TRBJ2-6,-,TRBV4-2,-,TGTGCCAGCAGCCAAGATTGGAACAGCGAGCCGTCTGGGGCCAACGTCCTGACTTTC,CASSQDWNSEPSGANVLTF
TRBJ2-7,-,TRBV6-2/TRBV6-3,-,TGTGCCAGCAGTTTAGTTGGGGTCATCCACGAGCAGTACTTC,CASSLVGVIHEQYF
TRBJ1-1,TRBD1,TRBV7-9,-,TGTGCCAGCAGCTCTGGACAGGGGGCAAGGACTGAAGCTTTCTTT,CASSSGQGARTEAFF
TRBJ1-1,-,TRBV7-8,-,TGTGCCAGCAGCTACCAGACAGGCTACATGAACACTGAAGCTTTCTTT,CASSYQTGYMNTEAFF
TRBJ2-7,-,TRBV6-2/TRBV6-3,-,TGTGCCAGCAGTTACGCCCTGGGGAGCTCTTACGAGCAGTACTTC,CASSYALGSSYEQYF
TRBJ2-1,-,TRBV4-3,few,TGCGCCAGCAGCCAAGAATTAAACAATGAGCAGTTCTTC,CASSQELNNEQFF
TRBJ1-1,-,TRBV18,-,TGTGCCAGCTCACCCCGGGGGAACACTGAAGCTTTCTTT,CASSPRGNTEAFF
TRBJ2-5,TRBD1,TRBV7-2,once,TGTGCCAGCAGCCTTGTTCCGGGACAGGGTGGGTGGCAAGAGACCCAGTACTTC,CASSLVPGQGGWQETQYF
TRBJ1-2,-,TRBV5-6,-,TGTGCCAGCAGAGGGGTACCGAGCAGTCCCTATGGCTACACCTTC,CASRGVPSSPYGYTF
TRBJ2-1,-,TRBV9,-,TGTGCCAGCAGCGTAGAGGAGGGGATGAATGAGCAGTTCTTC,CASSVEEGMNEQFF
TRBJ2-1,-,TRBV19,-,TGTGCCAGTAGTATAACAGGGAGCAATGAGCAGTTCTTC,CASSITGSNEQFF
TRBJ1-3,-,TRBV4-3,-,TGCGCCAGCAGCCAAGCATACAGTTTATCCGGAAACACCATATATTTT,CASSQAYSLSGNTIYF
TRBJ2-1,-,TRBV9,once,TGTGCCAGCAGCGGCCACCAGTACAATGAGCAGTTCTTC,CASSGHQYNEQFF
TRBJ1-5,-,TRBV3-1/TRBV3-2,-,TGTGCCAGTCAGGGAGGGAGCAATCAGCCCCAGCATTTT,CASQGGSNQPQHF
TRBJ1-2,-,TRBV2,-,TGTGCCAGCACCGCCACCGGCCCTTGGGAGGGCTACACCTTC,CASTATGPWEGYTF
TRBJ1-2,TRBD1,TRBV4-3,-,TGCGCCAGCAGCCCTCAGGGGGCAATCTCCTATGGCTACACCTTC,CASSPQGAISYGYTF
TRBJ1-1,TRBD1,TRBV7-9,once,TGTGCCAGCAACGGTGGACAGGGGTCGGAAACTGAAGCTTTCTTT,CASNGGQGSETEAFF
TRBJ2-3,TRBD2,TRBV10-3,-,TGTGCCATCAGGTCTAGCGGGGGCACAGATACGCAGTATTTT,CAIRSSGGTDTQYF
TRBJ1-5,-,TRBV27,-,TGTGCCAGCAGCCGGGACAGCAATCAGCCCCAGCATTTT,CASSRDSNQPQHF
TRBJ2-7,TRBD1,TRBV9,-,TGTGCCAGCAGCGCAGGACAGGCGACCTACGAGCAGTACTTC,CASSAGQATYEQYF
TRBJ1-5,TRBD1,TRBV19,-,TGTGCCGGTAGTGACAGGGGAGGGGGCAATCAGCCCCAGCATTTT,CAGSDRGGGNQPQHF
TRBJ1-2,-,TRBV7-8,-,TGTGCCAGCAGCTTAGGCCGGGGGCACACCTTC,CASSLGRGHTF
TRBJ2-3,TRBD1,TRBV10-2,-,TGCGCCAGCAGGGAGGACAGGGGAACAGATACGCAGTATTTT,CASREDRGTDTQYF
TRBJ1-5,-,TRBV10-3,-,TGTGCCATCAGTCCTCAGGGTCACAATCAGCCCCAGCATTTT,CAISPQGHNQPQHF
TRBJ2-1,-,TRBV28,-,TGTGCCAGCAGTTTAACCACAACTACTAACGGCAATGAGCAGTTCTTC,CASSLTTTTNGNEQFF
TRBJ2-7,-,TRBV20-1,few,TGCAGTGCTTGGGGGGAAGAGCAGTACTTC,CSAWGEEQYF
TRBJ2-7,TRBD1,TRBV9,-,TGTGCCAGCAGCGTAGGACAGGGCGGGCCCTACGAGCAGTACTTC,CASSVGQGGPYEQYF